Listed below are T cell receptor beta chains from one sample, sequenced in a study of T-cell memory formation after mild COVID-19. TCRdb passed the 5' RACE reads through MiXCR, listing each CDR3 protein once. The sample shows 350,000 to 500,000 distinct CDR3 sequences, under 20% of them seen only once. The material sequenced was PBMCs or a T cell subset sorted from them (not recorded which). These TCRs come from a man aged 18 to 30 who had mild COVID-19 (a few samples of this study predate the infection). Cell type and time point are not known. Both conserved end residues are part of each CDR3. A D gene is named only where the DNA matches it firmly. Clone size is given for some rows only: seen once, a few or many times, or a class if the clone is expanded.

TRBV24-1	TRBD1	TRBJ1-3	few	CATSDSGTGDGNTIYF	TGTGCCACCAGTGATAGTGGGACAGGGGACGGAAACACCATATATTTT
TRBV4-3	.	TRBJ2-6	few	CASSQDIGAGANVLTF	TGCGCCAGCAGCCAAGATATCGGGGCTGGGGCCAACGTCCTGACTTTC
TRBV14	TRBD1	TRBJ1-2	.	CASSQDWRDSYGYTF	TGTGCCAGCAGCCAAGACTGGAGGGACAGCTATGGCTACACCTTC
TRBV7-9	.	TRBJ2-6	few	CASSRGESGANVLTF	TGTGCCAGCAGCCGCGGGGAGTCTGGGGCCAACGTCCTGACTTTC
TRBV4-3	.	TRBJ1-2	few	CASTPGASPHYGYTF	TGCGCCAGCACCCCCGGGGCTTCCCCCCACTATGGCTACACCTTC
TRBV4-2	TRBD2	TRBJ2-1	few	CASSQESGGAFNQFF	TGTGCCAGCAGCCAAGAAAGCGGGGGGGCCTTTAATCAGTTCTTC
TRBV7-2	TRBD1	TRBJ2-4	few	CASSSDRVAKNIQYF	TGTGCCAGCAGCTCCGACAGGGTGGCCAAAAACATTCAGTACTTC
TRBV4-3	TRBD1	TRBJ2-4	few	CASSPGQANIQYF	TGCGCCAGCAGCCCCGGACAGGCAAACATTCAGTACTTC
TRBV6-5	.	TRBJ2-5	few	CASSPGRGTANQETQYF	TGTGCCAGCAGCCCCGGGAGAGGGACAGCGAATCAAGAGACCCAGTACTTC
TRBV7-2	.	TRBJ1-1	.	CASSLWESTEAFF	TGTGCCAGCAGCTTATGGGAGAGCACTGAAGCTTTCTTT
TRBV10-3	.	TRBJ2-3	.	CAISREGGDTQYF	TGTGCCATCAGTCGCGAGGGGGGAGATACGCAGTATTTT
TRBV12-3/TRBV12-4	TRBD2	TRBJ2-5	few	CASTLAGGKETQYF	TGTGCCAGCACCTTAGCGGGGGGAAAAGAGACCCAGTACTTC
TRBV11-2	.	TRBJ2-1	.	CASSLDVDEQFF	TGTGCCAGCAGCTTAGACGTGGATGAGCAGTTCTTC
TRBV11-2	.	TRBJ1-2	.	CASSPISVDGYTF	TGTGCCAGCAGCCCTATTTCGGTTGATGGCTACACCTTC
TRBV25-1	.	TRBJ1-1	.	CASSGARKAFF	TGTGCCAGCAGTGGGGCCCGGAAAGCTTTCTTT
TRBV6-6	.	TRBJ1-4	.	CATARAATNEKLFF	TGTGCCACCGCAAGAGCTGCAACTAATGAAAAACTGTTTTTT
TRBV5-1	.	TRBJ1-3	.	CASSWTDQPGNTIYF	TGCGCCAGCAGCTGGACCGATCAGCCCGGAAACACCATATATTTT
TRBV20-1	.	TRBJ2-1	.	CSAPGRSNEQFF	TGCAGTGCCCCAGGAAGGTCGAATGAGCAGTTCTTC
TRBV11-2	.	TRBJ2-5	.	CASSWADQETQYF	TGTGCCAGCAGCTGGGCAGACCAAGAGACCCAGTACTTC
TRBV12-3/TRBV12-4	.	TRBJ2-5	few	CASSPPAREETQYF	TGTGCCAGCTCCCCTCCAGCCCGGGAAGAGACCCAGTACTTC
TRBV12-3/TRBV12-4	.	TRBJ2-7	few	CASSLLGGLSEQYF	TGTGCCAGCAGTTTGTTAGGGGGATTGAGCGAGCAGTACTTC
TRBV11-2	.	TRBJ1-1	.	CASSYTGTEAFF	TGTGCCAGCAGCTACACCGGGACAGAAGCTTTCTTT
TRBV20-1	.	TRBJ2-2	few	CSAISEGYTGELFF	TGCAGTGCTATCTCCGAGGGTTACACCGGGGAGCTGTTTTTT
TRBV24-1	.	TRBJ2-3	.	CATSDPGLVTDTQYF	TGTGCCACCAGTGATCCCGGTTTAGTGACAGATACGCAGTATTTT
TRBV29-1	.	TRBJ1-1	.	CSGRQSTEAFF	TGCAGCGGACGACAGAGCACTGAAGCTTTCTTT
TRBV6-2/TRBV6-3	TRBD2	TRBJ2-1	many	CASRPLGGGFSYNEQFF	TGTGCCAGCAGGCCCCTTGGCGGGGGGTTTTCCTACAATGAGCAGTTCTTC
TRBV6-5	TRBD1	TRBJ2-7	.	CASRATGGQIHYEQYF	TGTGCCAGCAGAGCGACAGGGGGCCAGATCCACTACGAGCAGTACTTC
TRBV19	TRBD1	TRBJ2-5	few	CASSNRDSRYQETQYF	TGTGCCAGTAGTAACCGGGACAGCAGGTACCAAGAGACCCAGTACTTC
TRBV7-2	.	TRBJ2-3	few	CASSLNIVGTDTQYF	TGTGCCAGCAGCTTAAATATTGTCGGCACAGATACGCAGTATTTT
TRBV7-7	.	TRBJ2-3	.	CASSIPGEDTQYF	TGTGCTAGCAGCATCCCGGGGGAAGATACGCAGTATTTT
TRBV4-3	.	TRBJ1-4	.	CASSQDEAREKLFF	TGCGCCAGCAGCCAAGATGAGGCCAGGGAAAAACTGTTTTTT
TRBV28	.	TRBJ1-1	.	CASRWAFSYGTEAFF	TGTGCCAGCAGATGGGCCTTTAGCTATGGCACTGAAGCTTTCTTT
TRBV18	.	TRBJ2-3	.	CASSPLGSSGTDTQYF	TGTGCCAGCTCACCCCTTGGCAGTTCCGGCACAGATACGCAGTATTTT
TRBV3-1	.	TRBJ2-3	few	CASSQDAGGRDTQYF	TGTGCCAGCAGCCAAGATGCCGGGGGGCGAGATACGCAGTATTTT
TRBV20-1	.	TRBJ2-7	few	CSASQRANSYEQYF	TGCAGTGCTAGTCAGCGGGCGAACTCCTACGAGCAGTACTTC
TRBV7-2	.	TRBJ2-5	.	CASSPPYF	TGTGCCAGCAGCCCACCCTACTTC
TRBV7-2	TRBD1	TRBJ1-1	few	CASSLVQGAGTEAFF	TGTGCCAGCAGCTTAGTACAGGGGGCGGGAACTGAAGCTTTCTTT
TRBV11-2	TRBD1	TRBJ1-6	.	CASSLETGGNSPLHF	TGTGCCAGCAGCTTAGAGACAGGGGGTAATTCACCCCTCCACTTT
TRBV20-1	.	TRBJ2-7	few	CSAWGNYEQYF	TGCAGTGCATGGGGGAACTACGAGCAGTACTTC
TRBV4-1	.	TRBJ2-3	few	CASSQDLTADTQYF	TGCGCCAGCAGCCAAGATTTGACCGCAGATACGCAGTATTTT
TRBV25-1	.	TRBJ2-5	few	CASSDFRHSPEETQYF	TGTGCCAGCAGTGACTTTAGACACTCCCCCGAGGAGACCCAGTACTTC
TRBV7-2	.	TRBJ1-1	many	CASSFSAQSGTEAFF	TGTGCCAGCAGCTTTTCTGCCCAATCGGGCACTGAAGCTTTCTTT
TRBV4-1	.	TRBJ1-3	few	CASSQEKYGDTIYF	TGCGCCAGCAGCCAAGAGAAGTACGGGGACACCATATATTTT
TRBV7-9	.	TRBJ2-7	.	CASSLGLARDEQYF	TGTGCCAGCAGCTTAGGGCTAGCGAGAGACGAGCAGTACTTC
TRBV5-1	.	TRBJ2-7	.	CASSPGCLSSYEQYF	TGCGCCAGCAGCCCAGGGTGCCTTAGCTCCTACGAGCAGTACTTC